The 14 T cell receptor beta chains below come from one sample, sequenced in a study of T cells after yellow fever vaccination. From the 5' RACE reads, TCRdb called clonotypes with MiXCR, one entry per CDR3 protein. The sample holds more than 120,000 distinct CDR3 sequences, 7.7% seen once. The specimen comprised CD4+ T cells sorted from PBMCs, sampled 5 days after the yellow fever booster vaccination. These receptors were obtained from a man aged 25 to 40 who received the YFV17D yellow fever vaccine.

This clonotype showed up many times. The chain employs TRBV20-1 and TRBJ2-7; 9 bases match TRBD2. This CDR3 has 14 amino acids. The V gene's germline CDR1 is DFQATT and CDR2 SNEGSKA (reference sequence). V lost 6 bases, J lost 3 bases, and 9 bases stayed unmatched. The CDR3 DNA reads TGCAGTGCGCCCACTAGCGGGCCGATCTACGAGCAGTACTTC. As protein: CSAPTSGPIYEQYF.

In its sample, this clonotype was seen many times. Written as DNA, the CDR3 is TGTGCCAGCAGTTTAGCGGGAGTTCCTTACGAGCAGTACTTC. Amino acid sequence: CASSLAGVPYEQYF. The J gene is TRBJ2-7, the V gene TRBV12-3 or TRBV12-4; D is perhaps TRBD2 (5 bases). The V gene lost 0 bases and the J gene lost 4 bases, with 10 bases spanning the gap. CDR3 length: 14 residues.

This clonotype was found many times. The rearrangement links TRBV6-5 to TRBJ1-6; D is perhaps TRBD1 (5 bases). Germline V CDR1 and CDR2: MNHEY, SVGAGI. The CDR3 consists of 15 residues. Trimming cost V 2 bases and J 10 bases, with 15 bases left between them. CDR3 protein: CASSYTGTLGSPLHF. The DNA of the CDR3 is TGTGCCAGCAGTTACACCGGGACCCTCGGGTCACCCCTCCACTTT.

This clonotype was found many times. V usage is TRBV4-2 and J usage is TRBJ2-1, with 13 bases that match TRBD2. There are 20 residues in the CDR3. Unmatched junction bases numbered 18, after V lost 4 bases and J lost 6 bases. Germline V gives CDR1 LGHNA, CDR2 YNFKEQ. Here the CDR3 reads CASSPPPGQGTSGIANEQFF. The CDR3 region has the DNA TGTGCCAGCAGCCCCCCGCCGGGACAGGGGACTAGCGGGATCGCCAATGAGCAGTTCTTC.

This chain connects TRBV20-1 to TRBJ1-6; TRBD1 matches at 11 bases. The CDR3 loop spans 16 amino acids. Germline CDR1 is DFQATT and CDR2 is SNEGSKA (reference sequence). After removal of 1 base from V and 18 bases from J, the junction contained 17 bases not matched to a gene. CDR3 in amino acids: CSARGVSGTGGEYAHF. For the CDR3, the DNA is TGCAGTGCTAGAGGAGTAAGCGGGACAGGGGGAGAGTATGCCCACTTT.

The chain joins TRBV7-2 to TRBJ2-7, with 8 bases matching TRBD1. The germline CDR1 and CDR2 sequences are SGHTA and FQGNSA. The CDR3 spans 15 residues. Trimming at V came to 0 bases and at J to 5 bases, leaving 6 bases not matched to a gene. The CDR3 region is CASSLAGTGGHEQYF. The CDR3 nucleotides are TGTGCCAGCAGCTTAGCGGGGACAGGAGGCCACGAGCAGTACTTC.

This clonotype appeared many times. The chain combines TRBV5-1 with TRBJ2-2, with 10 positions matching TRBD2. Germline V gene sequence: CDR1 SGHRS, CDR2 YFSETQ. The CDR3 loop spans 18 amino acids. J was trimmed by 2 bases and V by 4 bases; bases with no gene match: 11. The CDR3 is CASSPAPTSGANTGELFF. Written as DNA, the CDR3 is TGCGCCAGCAGCCCGGCGCCCACTAGCGGGGCCAACACCGGGGAGCTGTTTTTT.

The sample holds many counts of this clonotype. The CDR3 sequence: CASSQDPRLGGYTF. The CDR3 bases are TGTGCCAGCAGCCAAGACCCCAGGCTTGGTGGCTACACCTTC. The J gene is TRBJ1-2, the V gene TRBV3-1; D is uncertain. This CDR3 has 14 amino acids. V shed 0 bases and J shed 7 bases, with 12 bases lying between them. Germline-derived CDR1 and CDR2 are LGHDT and YNNKEL (reference sequence).

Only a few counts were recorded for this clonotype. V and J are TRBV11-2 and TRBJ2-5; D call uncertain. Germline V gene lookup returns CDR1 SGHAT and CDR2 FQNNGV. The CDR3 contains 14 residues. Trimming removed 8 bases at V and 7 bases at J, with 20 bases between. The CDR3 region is CASARSVGPVTQYF. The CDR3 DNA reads TGTGCCAGCGCTCGGAGCGTGGGTCCGGTGACCCAGTACTTC.

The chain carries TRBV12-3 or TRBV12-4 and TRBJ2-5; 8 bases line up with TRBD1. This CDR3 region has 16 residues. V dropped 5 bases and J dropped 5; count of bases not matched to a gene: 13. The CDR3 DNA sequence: TGTGCCAGCAGTAACCCAGGGGGCCCAATCGCCGAGACCCAGTACTTC. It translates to CASSNPGGPIAETQYF.

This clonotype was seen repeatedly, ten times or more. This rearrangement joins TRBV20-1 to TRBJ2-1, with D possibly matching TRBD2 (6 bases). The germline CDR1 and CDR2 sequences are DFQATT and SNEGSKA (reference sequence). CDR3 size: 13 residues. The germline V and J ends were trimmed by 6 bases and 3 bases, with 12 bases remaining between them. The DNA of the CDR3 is TGCAGTGCCGGGGAGGATATCTACAATGAGCAGTTCTTC. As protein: CSAGEDIYNEQFF.

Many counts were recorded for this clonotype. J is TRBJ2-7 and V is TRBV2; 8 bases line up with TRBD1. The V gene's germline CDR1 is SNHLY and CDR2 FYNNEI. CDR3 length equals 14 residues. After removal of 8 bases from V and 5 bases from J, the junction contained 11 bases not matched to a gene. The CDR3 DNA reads TGTGCCAGCCTTTCCGGGACAGGCATCCACGAGCAGTACTTC. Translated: CASLSGTGIHEQYF.

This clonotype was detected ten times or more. DNA of the CDR3: TGTGCCAGCAGTCCCCAGGGGGGGCAACGAACTGAAGCTTTCTTT. Amino acids: CASSPQGGQRTEAFF. The chain links TRBV27 to TRBJ1-1; TRBD1 agrees at 7 bases. The CDR3 totals 15 residues. From germline, CDR1 is MNHEY and CDR2 SMNVEV (reference sequence). After removal of 5 bases from V and 5 bases from J, the junction contained 11 bases not matched to a gene.

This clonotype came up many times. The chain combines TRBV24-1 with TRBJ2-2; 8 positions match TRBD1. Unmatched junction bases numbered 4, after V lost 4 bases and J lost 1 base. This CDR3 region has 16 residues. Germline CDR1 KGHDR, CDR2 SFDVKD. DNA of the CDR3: TGTGCCACCAGTGACACCGGGACAGGGAACACCGGGGAGCTGTTTTTT. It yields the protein CATSDTGTGNTGELFF.